The sequence of this T cell receptor beta chain was determined in a study of CD8+CD57+ T cells in acquired aplastic anemia. The wider study: Roughly 3.2 ug was the average amount of DNA from sorted CD4+ and CD8+ cells. Study results and caveats: Patients and controls shared under 35 CD8+ CDR3 sequences, which appeared highly expressed in patients and within their immunodominant clones.

This CDR3 is 13 amino acids long. Germline CDR1 and CDR2: WNHNN and SYGVQD (reference sequence). The J segment lost 6 bases and the V segment lost 6 bases, leaving 5 bases of the junction unmatched. For CDR3 and TCR beta VDJ profiling, genomic DNA was the template used. TCRdb reprocessed the reads with MiXCR, giving one entry per CDR3 protein. This sample has 260,000 or so distinct CDR3 sequences; approximately 80% occur once, and the top ten carry 40% to 55%. Concerning this clonotype itself: Its antigen is unknown.

Flow cytometry had shown expanded CD8+CD57+ cells in the patients chosen for sequencing. Everyone among the patients had severe acquired aplastic anemia. Blood was sampled before the patients had received any therapy. The genes are TRBV10-1 and TRBJ2-1, with 7 positions matching TRBD2. This receptor was identified in a human donor with aplastic anemia. Specimen: sorted CD4+, CD8+, or CD8+CD57+ T cells (not recorded which) from PBMCs. The DNA of the CDR3 is TGCGCCAGCAGAGCGGGCGGGGGCAATGAGCAGTTCTTC. Protein product: CASRAGGGNEQFF.